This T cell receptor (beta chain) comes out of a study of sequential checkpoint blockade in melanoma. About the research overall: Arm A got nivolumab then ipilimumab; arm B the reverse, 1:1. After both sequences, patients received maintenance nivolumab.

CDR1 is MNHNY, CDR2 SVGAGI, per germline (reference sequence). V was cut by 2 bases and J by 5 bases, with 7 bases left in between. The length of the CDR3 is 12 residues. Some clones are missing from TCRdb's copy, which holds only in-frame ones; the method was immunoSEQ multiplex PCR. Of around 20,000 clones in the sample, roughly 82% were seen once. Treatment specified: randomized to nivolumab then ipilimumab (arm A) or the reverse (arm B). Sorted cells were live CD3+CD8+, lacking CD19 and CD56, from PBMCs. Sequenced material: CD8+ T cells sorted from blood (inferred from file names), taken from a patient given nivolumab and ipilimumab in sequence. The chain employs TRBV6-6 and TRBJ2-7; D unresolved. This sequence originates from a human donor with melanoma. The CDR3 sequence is CASSYPQNEQYF. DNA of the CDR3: TGTGCCAGCAGTTACCCCCAGAACGAGCAGTACTTC.